This T cell receptor beta chain was recorded in a study of shared clonotypes between healthy human individuals (TCRdb year 2020). The study in broad terms: The cohort included a few men and a couple of women between 18 and 49 years of age. Different laboratories and diverse techniques were used to prepare libraries and sequence TCR repertoires, to increase sequencing depth and limit assay-specific biases. Blood TCR repertoires of 5 or 6 healthy adults were deeply sequenced to estimate repertoire size and the extent of clonotype sharing between individuals. For each donor, CD4 naive and CD4 memory were each run on three plates, CD8 naive on two plates, and CD8 memory on one plate. Per donor, leukapheresis produced somewhere between about 0.8 and 9 billion PBMCs. What the research found in general, with its limitations: Pairwise subsampling indicated that sequencing depth was expected to affect the degree of clonotype sharing among donors. Incomplete sequencing was indicated by rarefaction of sorted-subset datasets, despite the large sequencing depth. Because the study included a small number of donors, the genetic and exposure-history diversity represented was limited. Naive subsets generally had larger estimated clonotype richness than memory subsets did. When several donors were compared, the shared fraction of clonotypes was about 5.2% for naive CD4, 3.5% to 4% for naive CD8, about 2.5% for memory CD4, and 0.35% to 0.4% for memory CD8. Sampling was limited to blood, and TCR repertoires in tissue likely differ from TCR repertoires in blood. Compared with non-shared clonotypes, the clonotypes found in all four sorted-subset donors had higher generation probabilities.

V is pruned by 4 bases and J by 8 bases, leaving 7 bases of the junction without a gene match. Sequences MGHRA (CDR1) and YSYEKL (CDR2) are obtained from the germline V gene. The CDR3 runs 16 residues from the cysteine to the phenylalanine. Only CDR3 DNA is held: 48 bases, read in frame from base 1. Using the deep immunoSEQ assay, TCR CDR3 regions were amplified from genomic DNA by multiplex PCR. For each cell subset, the extracted genomic DNA was distributed evenly across all wells of several immunoSEQ 96-well plates, and each plate served as one replicate. For sorted subsets, 150 to 200 ng genomic DNA, equal to 30,000 or so T cell genomes, was loaded into each replicate PCR. The purified libraries were quantified using a Qubit 3.0 fluorometer, sized with a Bioanalyzer 2100, and then quantified again using the KAPA Library Quantification kit. Every immunoSEQ 96-well plate was sequenced on a dedicated single-read 150-cycle Illumina NextSeq 550 flow cell. Per the source publication's procedure: The immunoSEQ output contained only junctional sequences without quality scores, so filtering could not match that applied to full-length reads. Sequences were annotated with PyIR, a Python wrapper for IgBLAST v1.9, and V/J genes and CDR3 were assigned using IMGT germline references. Reads with weak V/J assignments (E-value above 1e-6), missing CDR3, stop codons, out-of-frame junctions, or ambiguous translated residues were removed. V3J clonotypes were defined by identical inferred V gene, J gene, and CDR3 amino acid sequence. The percentage overlap between two repertoires was calculated by dividing the number of shared unique clonotypes by the size of the smaller repertoire. Three approaches were used to assess repertoire richness: RTK rarefaction, the Chao1 estimator, and Recon v2.1 estimates of unobserved clonotypes. Generation probabilities were computed with OLGA for all TCRbeta clonotypes obtained by the gDNA method from several donors. TCRdb obtained this table from immuneACCESS and retained in-frame rearrangements with V and J assigned. These tables miss some clones; where compared with another copy, unresolved V genes account for less than half of the shortfall, and the remainder is unexplained. V, J and clone size are those of that table, while D and trimming were read from the DNA. Here the sample has 600,000 or so clones; roughly 98% occur a single time. 0.3% of the sample goes to the ten largest clones.

For the CD8 naive samples, CD45RO-negative cells were positively selected for CCR7, yielding a CD45RA+CCR7+ population from which TemRA cells were excluded. Healthy HIV-negative adults with no recently reported acute infections or vaccinations were included as donors. All donors were Caucasian adults living in Nashville, Tennessee, USA. Blood was obtained by leukapheresis, after which PBMCs were separated by Ficoll-Histopaque density gradient centrifugation and cryopreserved in liquid nitrogen vapor phase. Purity and quantity of every magnetically sorted T cell population were checked by analytical flow cytometry. From each sorted fraction, genomic DNA was isolated and quantified by UV absorbance on a Nanodrop 2000c. A word on this clone: Its antigen remains unidentified. Base quality data are lacking; no much larger clone is found one base away.

The rearranged segments are TRBV4-1 and TRBJ2-4, and 14 junctional nucleotides match TRBD2. The sample consisted of naive CD8+ T cells sorted from blood. Reading the label with the study, this specimen's cell subset or site is: CD45RA+CCR7+. This receptor was taken from a man younger than 45 in good health. In nucleotides, the sequence is TGCGCCAGCAGCCGGCTGGGACTAGCGGGAGAGTACATTCAGTACTTC. The encoded protein is CASSRLGLAGEYIQYF.